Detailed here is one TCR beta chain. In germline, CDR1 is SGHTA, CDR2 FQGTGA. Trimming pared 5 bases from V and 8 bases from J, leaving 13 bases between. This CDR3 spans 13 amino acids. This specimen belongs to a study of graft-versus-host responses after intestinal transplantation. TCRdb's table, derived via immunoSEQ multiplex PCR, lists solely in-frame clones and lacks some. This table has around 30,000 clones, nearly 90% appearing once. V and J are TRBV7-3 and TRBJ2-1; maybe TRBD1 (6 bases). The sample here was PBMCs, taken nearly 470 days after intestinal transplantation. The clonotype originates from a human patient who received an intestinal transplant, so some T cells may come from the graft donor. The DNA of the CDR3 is TGTGCCAGCAGCGATACAGGGAATTATGAGCAGTTCTTC. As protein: CASSDTGNYEQFF.